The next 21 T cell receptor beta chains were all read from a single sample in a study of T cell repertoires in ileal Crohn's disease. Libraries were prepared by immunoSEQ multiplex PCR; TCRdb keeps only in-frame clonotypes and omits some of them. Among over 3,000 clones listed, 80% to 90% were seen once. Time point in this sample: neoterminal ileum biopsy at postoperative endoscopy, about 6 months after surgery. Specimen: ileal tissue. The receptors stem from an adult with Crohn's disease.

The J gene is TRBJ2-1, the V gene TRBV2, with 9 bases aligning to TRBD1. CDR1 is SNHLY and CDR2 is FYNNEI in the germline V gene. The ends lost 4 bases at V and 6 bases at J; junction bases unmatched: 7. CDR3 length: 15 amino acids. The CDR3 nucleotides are TGTGCCAGCAGTGCGGAACAGGGGGCTGTCAATGAGCAGTTCTTC. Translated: CASSAEQGAVNEQFF. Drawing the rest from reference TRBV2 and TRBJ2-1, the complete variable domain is EPEVTQTPSHQVTQMGQEVILRCVPISNHLYFYWYRQILGQKVEFLVSFYNNEISEKSEIFDDQFSVERPDGSNFTLKIRSTKLEDSAMYFCASSAEQGAVNEQFFGPGTRLTVL.

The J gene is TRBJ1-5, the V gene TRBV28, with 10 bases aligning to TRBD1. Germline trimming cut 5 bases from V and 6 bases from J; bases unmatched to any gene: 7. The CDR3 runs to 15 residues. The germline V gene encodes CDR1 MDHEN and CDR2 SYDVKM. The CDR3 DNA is TGTGCCAGCAGTCTAGGACAGGGGGAAAGTCAGCCCCAGCATTTT. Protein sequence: CASSLGQGESQPQHF.

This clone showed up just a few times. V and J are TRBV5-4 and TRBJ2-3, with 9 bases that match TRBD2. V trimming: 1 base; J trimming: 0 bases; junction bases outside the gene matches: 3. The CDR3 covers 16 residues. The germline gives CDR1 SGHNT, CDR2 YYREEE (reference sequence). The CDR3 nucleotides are TGTGCCAGCAGCTTGTGGACTAGCGTAAGCACAGATACGCAGTATTTT. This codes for CASSLWTSVSTDTQYF. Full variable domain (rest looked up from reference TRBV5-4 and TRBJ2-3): ETGVTQSPTHLIKTRGQQVTLRCSSQSGHNTVSWYQQALGQGPQFIFQYYREEENGRGNFPPRFSGLQFPNYSSELNVNALELDDSALYLCASSLWTSVSTDTQYFGPGTRLTVL.

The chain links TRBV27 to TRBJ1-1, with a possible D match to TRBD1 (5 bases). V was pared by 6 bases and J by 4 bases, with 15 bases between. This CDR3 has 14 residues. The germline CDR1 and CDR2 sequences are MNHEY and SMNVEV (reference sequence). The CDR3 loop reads CASRRGGDGTEAFF. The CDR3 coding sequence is TGTGCCAGCAGGCGGGGAGGGGACGGCACTGAAGCTTTCTTT.

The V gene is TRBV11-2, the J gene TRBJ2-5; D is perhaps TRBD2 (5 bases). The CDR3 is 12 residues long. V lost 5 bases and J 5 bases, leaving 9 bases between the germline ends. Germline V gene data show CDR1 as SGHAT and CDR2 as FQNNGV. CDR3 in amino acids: CASSPGEETQYF. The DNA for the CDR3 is TGTGCCAGCAGCCCCGGGGAGGAGACCCAGTACTTC.

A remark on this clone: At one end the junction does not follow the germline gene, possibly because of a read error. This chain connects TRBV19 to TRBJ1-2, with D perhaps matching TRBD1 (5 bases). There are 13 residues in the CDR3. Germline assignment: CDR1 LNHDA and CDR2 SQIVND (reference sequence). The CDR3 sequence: CASRDGSTMATVF. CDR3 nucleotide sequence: TGTGCCAGCAGGGACGGCAGTACTATGGCTACAGTCTTC.

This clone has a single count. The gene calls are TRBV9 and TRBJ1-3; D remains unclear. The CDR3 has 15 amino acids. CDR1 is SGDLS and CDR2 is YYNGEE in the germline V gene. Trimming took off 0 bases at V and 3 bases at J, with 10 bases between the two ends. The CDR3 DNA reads TGTGCCAGCAGCGTAGTGCCTGAGGGTGGAAACACCATATATTTT. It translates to CASSVVPEGGNTIYF.

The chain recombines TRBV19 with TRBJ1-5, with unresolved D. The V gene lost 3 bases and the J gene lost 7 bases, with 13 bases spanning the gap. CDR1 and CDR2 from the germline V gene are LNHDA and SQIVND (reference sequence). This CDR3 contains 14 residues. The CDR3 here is CASSISAPQQPQHF. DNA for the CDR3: TGTGCCAGTAGTATTTCGGCACCTCAACAGCCCCAGCATTTT.

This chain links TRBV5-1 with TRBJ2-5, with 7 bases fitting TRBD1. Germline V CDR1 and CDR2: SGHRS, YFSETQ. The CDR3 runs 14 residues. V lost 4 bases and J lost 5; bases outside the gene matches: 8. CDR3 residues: CASSPRGQGETQYF. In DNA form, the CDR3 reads TGCGCCAGCAGCCCGAGGGGGCAGGGGGAGACCCAGTACTTC.

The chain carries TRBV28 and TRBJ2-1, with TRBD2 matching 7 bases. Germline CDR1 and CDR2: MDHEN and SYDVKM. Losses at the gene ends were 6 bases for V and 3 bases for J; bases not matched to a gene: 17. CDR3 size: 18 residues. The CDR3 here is CASSPAGLQWGGYNEQFF. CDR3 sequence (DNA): TGTGCCAGCAGCCCCGCCGGTTTACAGTGGGGGGGCTACAATGAGCAGTTCTTC.

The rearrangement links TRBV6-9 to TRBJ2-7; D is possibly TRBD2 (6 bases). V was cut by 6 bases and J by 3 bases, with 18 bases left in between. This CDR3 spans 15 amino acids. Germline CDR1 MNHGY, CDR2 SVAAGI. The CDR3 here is CASSPLGGSGYEQYF. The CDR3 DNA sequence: TGTGCCAGCAGCCCCTTGGGGGGTAGCGGCTACGAGCAGTACTTC.

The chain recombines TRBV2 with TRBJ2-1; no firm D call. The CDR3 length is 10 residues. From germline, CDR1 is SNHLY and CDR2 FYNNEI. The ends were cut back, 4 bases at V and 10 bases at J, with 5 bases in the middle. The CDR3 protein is CASSVWEQFF. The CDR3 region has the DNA TGTGCCAGCAGTGTGTGGGAGCAGTTCTTC.

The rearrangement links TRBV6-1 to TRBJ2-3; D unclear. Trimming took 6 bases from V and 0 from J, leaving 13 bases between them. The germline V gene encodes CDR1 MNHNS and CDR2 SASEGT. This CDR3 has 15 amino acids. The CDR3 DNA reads TGTGCCAGCAGGGGCCCGGTAGCTAGCACAGATACGCAGTATTTT. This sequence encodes CASRGPVASTDTQYF.

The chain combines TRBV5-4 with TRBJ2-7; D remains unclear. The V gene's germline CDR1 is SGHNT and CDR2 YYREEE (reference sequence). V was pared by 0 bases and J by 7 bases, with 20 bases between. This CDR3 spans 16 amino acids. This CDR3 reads CASSLVSGPMVGEQYF. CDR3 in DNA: TGTGCCAGCAGCTTGGTCTCAGGTCCCATGGTGGGGGAGCAGTACTTC.

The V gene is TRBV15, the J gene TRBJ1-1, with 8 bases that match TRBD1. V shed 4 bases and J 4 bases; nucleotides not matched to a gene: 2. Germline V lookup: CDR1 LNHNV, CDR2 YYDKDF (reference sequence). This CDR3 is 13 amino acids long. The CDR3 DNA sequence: TGTGCCACCAGCACAGACAGGGGCACTGAAGCTTTCTTT. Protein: CATSTDRGTEAFF.

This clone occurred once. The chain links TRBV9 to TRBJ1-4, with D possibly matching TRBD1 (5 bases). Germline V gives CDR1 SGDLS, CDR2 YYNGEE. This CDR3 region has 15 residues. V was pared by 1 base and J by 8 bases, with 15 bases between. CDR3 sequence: CASSVRAGYGEKLFF. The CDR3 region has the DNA TGTGCCAGCAGCGTAAGGGCAGGGTATGGGGAAAAACTGTTTTTT.

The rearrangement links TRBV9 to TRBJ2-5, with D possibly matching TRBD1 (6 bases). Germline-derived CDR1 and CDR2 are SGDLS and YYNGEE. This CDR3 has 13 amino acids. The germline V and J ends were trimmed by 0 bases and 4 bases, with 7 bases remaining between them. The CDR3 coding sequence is TGTGCCAGCAGCGTAGACAGGGCAGAGACCCAGTACTTC. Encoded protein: CASSVDRAETQYF.

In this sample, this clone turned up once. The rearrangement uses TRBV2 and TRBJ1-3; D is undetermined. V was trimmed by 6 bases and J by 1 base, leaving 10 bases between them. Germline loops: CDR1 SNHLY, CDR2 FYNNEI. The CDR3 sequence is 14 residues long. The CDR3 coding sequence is TGTGCCAGCAGGGTGGACGGATCTGGAAACACCATATATTTT. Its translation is CASRVDGSGNTIYF.

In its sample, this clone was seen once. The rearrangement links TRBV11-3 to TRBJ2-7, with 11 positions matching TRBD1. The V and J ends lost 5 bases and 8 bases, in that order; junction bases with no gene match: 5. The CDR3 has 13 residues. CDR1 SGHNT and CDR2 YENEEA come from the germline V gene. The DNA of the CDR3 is TGTGCCAGCAGCCGTGGACAGGGGGCAAAGCAGTACTTC. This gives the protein CASSRGQGAKQYF.

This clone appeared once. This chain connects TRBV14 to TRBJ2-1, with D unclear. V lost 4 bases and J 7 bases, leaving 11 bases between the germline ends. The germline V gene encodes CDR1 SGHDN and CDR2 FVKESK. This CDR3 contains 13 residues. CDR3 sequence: CASSRPWGNEQFF. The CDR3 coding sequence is TGTGCCAGCAGCCGCCCATGGGGTAATGAGCAGTTCTTC.

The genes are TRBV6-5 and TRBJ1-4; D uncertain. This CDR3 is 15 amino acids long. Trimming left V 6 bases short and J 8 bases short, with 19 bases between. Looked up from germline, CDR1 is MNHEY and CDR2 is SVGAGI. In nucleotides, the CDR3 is TGTGCCAGCAGGCCGACAACGGGCTTGGGAGAAAAACTGTTTTTT. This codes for CASRPTTGLGEKLFF.